This entry lists 10 T cell receptor beta chains sequenced from one sample in a study of long-term antiretroviral therapy in people with HIV. At survey level, the immunoSEQ assay was run in its v3.0 version. The table came from immunoSEQ multiplex PCR; TCRdb's copy has only in-frame clones and leaves some out. The top ten clones hold 6.5% to 10% of a sample with roughly 28,000 clones, about 95% of them seen once. Here the sequenced sample was unsorted PBMCs, taken roughly 6 years after starting antiretroviral therapy. All receptors derive from a man aged 25-45 years with HIV.

As DNA, the CDR3 is TGTGCCAGCAGCTTAGTCCGCGGATACGAGCAGTACTTC. Translating it yields CASSLVRGYEQYF. J is TRBJ2-7 and V is TRBV7-2, with D unclear. V was clipped by 1 base and J by 4 bases, with 8 bases between them. From germline, CDR1 is SGHTA and CDR2 FQGNSA. This CDR3 comprises 13 residues.

V usage is TRBV9 and J usage is TRBJ1-4; the D is unclear. Germline lookup yields CDR1 SGDLS and CDR2 YYNGEE. Trimming left V 0 bases short and J 1 base short, with 1 base between. This CDR3 spans 13 amino acids. The CDR3 is CASSVGTNEKLFF. For the CDR3, the DNA is TGTGCCAGCAGCGTAGGAACTAATGAAAAACTGTTTTTT.

This chain uses TRBV7-8 with TRBJ1-4; tentatively, D is TRBD1 (6 bases). CDR3 size: 15 residues. Germline values: CDR1 SGHVS, CDR2 FQNEAQ. V was trimmed by 3 bases and J by 6 bases, leaving 14 bases between them. The CDR3 spells CASSFMGAGDEKLFF. The CDR3 DNA reads as TGTGCCAGCAGCTTTATGGGGGCCGGGGATGAAAAACTGTTTTTT.

The chain uses TRBV18 and TRBJ2-7; D uncertain. This CDR3 has 16 amino acids. Trimming stripped 3 bases from V and 3 bases from J, with 18 bases between. CDR1 KGHSH and CDR2 LQKENI come from the germline V gene. CDR3 sequence: CASSPVFAGPIYEQYF. The CDR3 DNA reads as TGTGCCAGCTCACCGGTATTTGCTGGGCCCATCTACGAGCAGTACTTC.

This chain connects TRBV5-4 to TRBJ1-2, with no clear D. The CDR3 has 14 residues. Trimming took off 3 bases at V and 4 bases at J, with 13 bases between the two ends. In germline, CDR1 is SGHNT, CDR2 YYREEE (reference sequence). CDR3 sequence (DNA): TGTGCCAGCAGCTGGAGGGAGGACTCCTATGGCTACACCTTC. Protein product: CASSWREDSYGYTF.

The gene calls are TRBV19 and TRBJ1-1; 9 positions agree with TRBD1. J was trimmed by 3 bases and V by 7 bases; bases with no gene match: 9. The CDR3 extends over 15 amino acids. The germline CDR1 and CDR2 sequences are LNHDA and SQIVND (reference sequence). CDR3 in DNA: TGTGCCAGTACCGGGTGGCGGACAGGGGACACTGAAGCTTTCTTT. This encodes CASTGWRTGDTEAFF.

The V and J genes are TRBV6-5 and TRBJ2-5, with D perhaps being TRBD1 or TRBD2 (6 bases each). Germline V CDR1 and CDR2: MNHEY, SVGAGI. The V end lost 4 bases, the J end lost 5 bases, and 11 bases lay between the germline ends. The CDR3 spans 13 residues. The CDR3 sequence: CASSSGGLETQYF. CDR3 DNA sequence: TGTGCCAGCAGTTCTGGGGGGCTGGAGACCCAGTACTTC.

V gene TRBV2 combines with J gene TRBJ1-1, with unresolved D. Trimming pared 4 bases from V and 4 bases from J, leaving 13 bases between. Germline-derived CDR1 and CDR2 are SNHLY and FYNNEI. This CDR3 has 14 amino acids. The DNA of the CDR3 is TGTGCCAGCAGTGGGACGGCGGCGGGCACTGAAGCTTTCTTT. Its translation is CASSGTAAGTEAFF.

This clone came up once. The J gene is TRBJ1-2, the V gene TRBV30, with unresolved D. Germline V gene data show CDR1 as GTSNPN and CDR2 as SVGIG (reference sequence). CDR3 length equals 10 residues. The CDR3 bases are TGTGCTTATCTAGGACTTGGCTACACCTTC. Residues: CAYLGLGYTF.

DNA of the CDR3: TGCGCCAGCAGCCCATATGCGACAGGGGGCTCTGGAAACACCATATATTTT. This sequence encodes CASSPYATGGSGNTIYF. The chain combines TRBV5-1 with TRBJ1-3; 9 nucleotides match TRBD1. The length of the CDR3 is 17 residues. V was clipped by 4 bases and J by 0 bases; unmatched bases: 8. CDR1 and CDR2 from the germline V gene are SGHRS and YFSETQ.